This TCR beta chain is drawn from a study of regulatory T cells in long-lasting Graves disease. Study-level findings and limits: Favored gene segments in persistent disease were TRBV28, TRBJ1-2 and TRBJ2-5.

Time point given: newly diagnosed GD, antithyroid drugs for less than 3 months. PBMC RNA was the source of the TCR library. Remarks on this clonotype: The antigen is unknown.

V shed 0 bases, J shed 4 bases, and the junction held 8 bases outside the gene matches. The CDR3 runs 17 residues. Germline assignment: CDR1 MNHEY and CDR2 SVGAGI. In building TCR beta libraries, iRepertoire HTBI primers were used together with Arm-PCR of CDR3 regions. TCRdb called the multiplex PCR reads again in MiXCR, with one record for every CDR3 protein. The sample holds 350,000 to 450,000 distinct CDR3 sequences, 15% seen once. These data were also reused for a study on T cells in Graves' hyperthyroidism and ophthalmopathy.

This TCR was recovered from a woman between 40 and 50 years old with Graves disease. V usage is TRBV6-5 and J usage is TRBJ2-1; 8 nucleotides align to TRBD2. The specimen comprised peripheral blood mononuclear cells (PBMCs), sampled at new diagnosis, from a patient treated with antithyroid drugs. Here the CDR3 reads CASSYSITGGGYNEQFF. The DNA of the CDR3 is TGTGCCAGCAGTTACTCGATAACGGGAGGGGGTTACAATGAGCAGTTCTTC.